This TCR beta chain is from a study of T cells after yellow fever vaccination. Overall study: Fractions containing few cells were prepared with SMART-Seq v4 Ultra Low Input.

On this clonotype itself: Its matching antigen is unknown.

Universal primer sites and UMIs were introduced during 5'RACE template-switching synthesis of TCR cDNA. TCRdb itself ran the 5' RACE reads through MiXCR, one entry per CDR3 protein. This repertoire shows roughly 500,000 distinct CDR3 sequences, roughly a fifth found once; its top ten account for 13% to 15%. The CDR3 is 16 amino acids. CDR1 and CDR2 (germline): MNHEY, SVGEGT. With 2 bases clipped from V and 7 bases from J, the junction kept 11 bases outside the gene matches. Points from the study as a whole: Weaker overall, the secondary response nonetheless peaked faster (day 5 versus 15). Post-booster repertoires again held most primary-vaccination clones (about 95% CD4, around 90% CD8).

The chain uses TRBV6-2 or TRBV6-3 and TRBJ2-7, with TRBD2 matching 10 bases. The source of this sequence is a man aged 25 to 40 who received the YFV17D yellow fever vaccine. Sequencing was performed on PBMCs, taken 15 days after the yellow fever booster vaccination. The CDR3 is CASSYPQREGRREQYF. CDR3 coding DNA: TGTGCCAGCAGTTACCCGCAGCGGGAGGGAAGGAGAGAGCAGTACTTC.